This is a list of T cell receptor beta chains from one sample in a study of T-cell reconstitution after alpha-beta-depleted transplantation in children. In TCRdb, the PCR reads were re-called with MiXCR into one record per CDR3 protein. This sample carries around 490,000 distinct CDR3 sequences, 10% to 12% of them seen once, and the ten largest clones take around 13%. Sequencing used PBMCs, mostly from graft donor cells, obtained 180 days after TCRalphabeta/CD19-depleted stem cell transplant. These receptors all come from a female patient younger than 10 who had a stem cell transplant for aplastic anemia, so the T cells may come from the graft donor. Each CDR3 is given with its conserved first and last residue. The D gene is left open where the match is weak. A row's size may be missing; if present it is once, few, many or a size class.

d_call	v_call	clone_size	j_call	cdr3_nt	cdr3_aa
.	TRBV10-3	.	TRBJ2-7	TGTGCCATCAGTGAGTTCGGGGGAGGTAGGTACGAGCAGTACTTC	CAISEFGGGRYEQYF
.	TRBV10-2	.	TRBJ2-3	TGCGCCAGCAACCTAGCATCGGGAGATACGCAGTATTTT	CASNLASGDTQYF
.	TRBV4-2	few	TRBJ1-3	TGTGCCAGCAGCCAAGAGAGGCCTTTCTCTGGAAACACCATATATTTT	CASSQERPFSGNTIYF
TRBD2	TRBV5-1	few	TRBJ2-2	TGCGCCAGCAGCTTGGTGGTAGCGGGCCCCACCGGGGAGCTGTTTTTT	CASSLVVAGPTGELFF
TRBD1	TRBV4-2	.	TRBJ2-3	TGTGCCAGCAGCCAAGAAGCAGTGACAGGGCTCACAGATACGCAGTATTTT	CASSQEAVTGLTDTQYF
TRBD2	TRBV7-2	.	TRBJ2-3	TGTGCCAGCAGCTTAGTCCGGGAGGGCCCAGATACGCAGTATTTT	CASSLVREGPDTQYF
TRBD1	TRBV15	.	TRBJ1-3	TGTGCCACCAGCAGAGATCGTTGGAGACAGGGGGGAAACACCATATATTTT	CATSRDRWRQGGNTIYF
.	TRBV7-2	few	TRBJ1-4	TGTGCCAGCAGCCTATCGACAGGACTTAATGAAAAACTGTTTTTT	CASSLSTGLNEKLFF
.	TRBV12-3/TRBV12-4	.	TRBJ1-6	TGTGCCAGCACCCAACGGAGAGGGTATTCACCCCTCCACTTT	CASTQRRGYSPLHF
.	TRBV20-1	few	TRBJ1-1	TGCAGTGCTAGAGATGGAAGGGATGACACTGAAGCTTTCTTT	CSARDGRDDTEAFF
.	TRBV5-1	.	TRBJ1-3	TGCGCCAGCAGCCCACGATCACAGGGCCTCTCTGGAAACACCATATATTTT	CASSPRSQGLSGNTIYF
.	TRBV7-9	.	TRBJ1-1	TGTGCCAGCAGCCCCCGGGGTCGGGACAAGAACACTGAAGCTTTCTTT	CASSPRGRDKNTEAFF
.	TRBV10-3	few	TRBJ1-1	TGTGCCATCAGTGGAGGGGTAAGGGGGGGCAACACTGAAGCTTTCTTT	CAISGGVRGGNTEAFF
.	TRBV15	many	TRBJ2-7	TGTGCCACCAGCAGAGATTGGGGAAGTGGGTCCTACGAGCAGTACTTC	CATSRDWGSGSYEQYF
TRBD1	TRBV7-2	.	TRBJ1-1	TGTGCCAGCAGCTTAATGAGACAGGGCCCTACTGAAGCTTTCTTT	CASSLMRQGPTEAFF
TRBD1	TRBV6-1	few	TRBJ1-2	TGTGCCAGCAGTGGAGACAGGGTAGTAAACTATGGCTACACCTTC	CASSGDRVVNYGYTF
TRBD1	TRBV28	few	TRBJ2-7	TGTGCCAGCAGTTCGGCGACAGGGAACTACTACGAGCAGTACTTC	CASSSATGNYYEQYF
TRBD2	TRBV5-4	many	TRBJ2-3	TGTGCCCCTGGCCCCCGGGAGGGCGGTCTTAGCACAGATACGCAGTATTTT	CAPGPREGGLSTDTQYF